A single sample gave rise to the 5 T cell receptor beta chains below, sequenced in a study of identical twins. Each CDR3 protein is one row after TCRdb ran MiXCR on the 5' RACE reads. The sample lists some 1,700,000 distinct CDR3 sequences; under 35% were seen once. Sequenced input: cord blood. These receptors all come from a newborn girl in good health.

V usage is TRBV27 and J usage is TRBJ2-2, with D hard to call. The germline gives CDR1 MNHEY, CDR2 SMNVEV (reference sequence). V was trimmed by 8 bases and J by 3 bases, leaving 10 bases between them. The length of the CDR3 is 13 residues. The chain's CDR3 is CASRLLYTGELFF. The CDR3 nucleotides read TGTGCCAGCCGCCTGTTGTACACCGGGGAGCTGTTTTTT.

This rearrangement joins TRBV27 to TRBJ2-5, with 7 positions matching TRBD2. Germline loops: CDR1 MNHEY, CDR2 SMNVEV (reference sequence). After removal of 2 bases from V and 11 bases from J, the junction contained 17 bases not matched to a gene. The CDR3 is 16 residues long. As DNA, the CDR3 is TGTGCCAGCAGTTTACTCGGGAGGCCCTCTTACAATGAGCAGTACTTC. Protein: CASSLLGRPSYNEQYF.

Note on this clonotype: One end of the junction varies from germline; a read error may be responsible. This chain connects TRBV12-3 or TRBV12-4 to TRBJ1-2; TRBD1 might be the D (5 bases). CDR3 size: 13 residues. The CDR3 protein is CASSLGVRYGYTF. DNA of the CDR3: TGCGCCAGCAGCTTGGGGGTGAGGTATGGCTACACCTTC.

This clonotype has ten or more counts. The chain joins TRBV3-1 to TRBJ2-1; D may correspond to TRBD1 or TRBD2 (5 bases each). This CDR3 contains 16 residues. The V gene lost 4 bases and the J gene lost 0 bases, with 13 bases spanning the gap. The germline gives CDR1 LGHDT, CDR2 YNNKEL (reference sequence). The CDR3 DNA is TGTGCCAGCAGCCTTACCGGGACCCTCTCCTACAATGAGCAGTTCTTC. This encodes CASSLTGTLSYNEQFF.

The chain combines TRBV15 with TRBJ2-1; a weak D match, TRBD2 (5 bases). The V end lost 3 bases, the J end lost 3 bases, and 6 bases lay between the germline ends. Germline V gene lookup returns CDR1 LNHNV and CDR2 YYDKDF (reference sequence). This CDR3 has 13 residues. The CDR3 region has the DNA TGTGCCACCAGCAGCCGGGACTACAATGAGCAGTTCTTC. Protein product: CATSSRDYNEQFF.